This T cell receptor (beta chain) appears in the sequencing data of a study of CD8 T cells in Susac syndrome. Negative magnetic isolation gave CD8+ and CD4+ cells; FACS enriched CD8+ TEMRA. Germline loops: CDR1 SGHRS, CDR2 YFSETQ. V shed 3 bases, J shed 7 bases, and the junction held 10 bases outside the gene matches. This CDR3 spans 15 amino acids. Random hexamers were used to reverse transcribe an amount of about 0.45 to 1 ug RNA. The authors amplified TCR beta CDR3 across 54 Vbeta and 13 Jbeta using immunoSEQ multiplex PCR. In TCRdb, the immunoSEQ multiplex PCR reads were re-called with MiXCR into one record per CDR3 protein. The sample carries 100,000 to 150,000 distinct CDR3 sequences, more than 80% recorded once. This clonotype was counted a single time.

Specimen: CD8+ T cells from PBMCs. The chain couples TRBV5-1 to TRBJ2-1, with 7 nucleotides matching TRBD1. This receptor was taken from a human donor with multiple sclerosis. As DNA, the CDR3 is TGCGCCAGCAGCTGGACCGGGACAGTCGCTAATGAGCAGTTCTTC. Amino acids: CASSWTGTVANEQFF.